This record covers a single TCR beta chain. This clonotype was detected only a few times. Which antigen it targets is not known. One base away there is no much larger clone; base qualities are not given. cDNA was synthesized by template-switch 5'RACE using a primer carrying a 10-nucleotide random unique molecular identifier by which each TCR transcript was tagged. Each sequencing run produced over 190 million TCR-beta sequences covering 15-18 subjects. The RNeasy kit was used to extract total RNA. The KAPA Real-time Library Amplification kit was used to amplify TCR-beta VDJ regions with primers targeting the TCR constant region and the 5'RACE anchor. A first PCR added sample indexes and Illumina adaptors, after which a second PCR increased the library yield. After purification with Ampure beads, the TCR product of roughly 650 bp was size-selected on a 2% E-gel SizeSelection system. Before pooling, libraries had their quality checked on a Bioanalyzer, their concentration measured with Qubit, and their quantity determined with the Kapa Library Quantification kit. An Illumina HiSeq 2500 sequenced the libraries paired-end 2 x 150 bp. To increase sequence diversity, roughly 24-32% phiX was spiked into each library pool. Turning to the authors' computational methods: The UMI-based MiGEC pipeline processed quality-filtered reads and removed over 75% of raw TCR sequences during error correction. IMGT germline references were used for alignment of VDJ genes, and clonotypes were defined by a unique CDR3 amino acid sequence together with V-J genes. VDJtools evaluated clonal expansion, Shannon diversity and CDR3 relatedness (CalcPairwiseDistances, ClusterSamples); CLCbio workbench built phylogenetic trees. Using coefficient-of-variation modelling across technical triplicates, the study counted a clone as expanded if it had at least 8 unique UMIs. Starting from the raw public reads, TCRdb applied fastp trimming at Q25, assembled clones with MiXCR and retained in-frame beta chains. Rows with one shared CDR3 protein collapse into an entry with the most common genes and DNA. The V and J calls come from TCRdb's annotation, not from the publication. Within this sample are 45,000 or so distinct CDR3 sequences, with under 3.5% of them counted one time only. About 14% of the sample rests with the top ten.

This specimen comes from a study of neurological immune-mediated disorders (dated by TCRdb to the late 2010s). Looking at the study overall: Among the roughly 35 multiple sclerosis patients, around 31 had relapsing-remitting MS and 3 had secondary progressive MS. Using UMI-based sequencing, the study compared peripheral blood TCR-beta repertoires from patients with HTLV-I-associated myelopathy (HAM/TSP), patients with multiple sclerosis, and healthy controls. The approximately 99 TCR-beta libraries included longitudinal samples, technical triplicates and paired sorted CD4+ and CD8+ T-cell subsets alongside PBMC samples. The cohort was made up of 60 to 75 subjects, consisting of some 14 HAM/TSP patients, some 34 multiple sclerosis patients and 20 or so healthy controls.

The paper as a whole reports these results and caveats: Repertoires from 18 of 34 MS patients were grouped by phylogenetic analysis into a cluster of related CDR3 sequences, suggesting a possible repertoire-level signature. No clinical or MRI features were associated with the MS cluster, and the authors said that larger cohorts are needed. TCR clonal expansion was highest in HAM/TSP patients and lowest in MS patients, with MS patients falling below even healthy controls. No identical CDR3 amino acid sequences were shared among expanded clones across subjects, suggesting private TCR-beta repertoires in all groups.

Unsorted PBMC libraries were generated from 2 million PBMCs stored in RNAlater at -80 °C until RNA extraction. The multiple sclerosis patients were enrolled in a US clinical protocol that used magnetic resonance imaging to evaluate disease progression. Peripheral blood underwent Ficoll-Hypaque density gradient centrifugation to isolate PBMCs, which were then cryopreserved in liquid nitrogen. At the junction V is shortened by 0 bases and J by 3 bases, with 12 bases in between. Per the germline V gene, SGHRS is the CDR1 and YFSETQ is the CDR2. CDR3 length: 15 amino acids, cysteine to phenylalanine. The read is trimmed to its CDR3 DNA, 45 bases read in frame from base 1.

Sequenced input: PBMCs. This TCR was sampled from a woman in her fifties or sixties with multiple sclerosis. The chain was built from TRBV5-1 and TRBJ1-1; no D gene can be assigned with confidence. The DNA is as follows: TGCGCCAGCAGCTTGGGTATCCATGGGGACACTGAAGCTTTCTTT. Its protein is CASSLGIHGDTEAFF.